This TCR beta chain was observed in a study of technical replicates of blood from a handful of donors. The method was immunoSEQ multiplex PCR; TCRdb's version includes in-frame clones alone and lacks a portion of them. This table has 58,000 or so clones, approximately 86% appearing once. Per germline, CDR1 SEHNR and CDR2 FQNEAQ (reference sequence). The CDR3 is 13 residues long. Trimming cost V 5 bases and J 5 bases, with 13 bases left between them. Sequencing was done on a sample of PBMCs. The source is a human donor in good health. Some clones in this sample may be carry-over from other donors' samples. The chain uses TRBV7-9 and TRBJ2-7, with D maybe TRBD2 (6 bases). CDR3 coding DNA: TGTGCCAGCAGCACTCAGACTAGGCACGAGCAGTACTTC. Its translation: CASSTQTRHEQYF.